The present T cell receptor (beta chain) was sequenced within a study of blood T cell repertoires in COVID-19. The table came from immunoSEQ multiplex PCR; TCRdb's copy has only in-frame clones and leaves some out. The profile shows over 200,000 clones, roughly 86% of them singletons. Cohort placement rested on clinical history that participants reported themselves. CDR3 size: 13 residues. CDR1 and CDR2 (germline): MNHEY, SMNVEV (reference sequence). Trimming shortened V by 6 bases and J by 3 bases, and 8 bases separated the two germline ends. The chain is built from TRBV27 and TRBJ2-2, with D unresolved. This sequence originates from a woman aged 30 to 39 with acute COVID-19. Sequenced material: PBMCs or T cells enriched from blood (not recorded which). The CDR3 region is CASRPDYTGELFF. The CDR3 nucleotides are TGTGCCAGCAGGCCAGACTACACCGGGGAGCTGTTTTTT.